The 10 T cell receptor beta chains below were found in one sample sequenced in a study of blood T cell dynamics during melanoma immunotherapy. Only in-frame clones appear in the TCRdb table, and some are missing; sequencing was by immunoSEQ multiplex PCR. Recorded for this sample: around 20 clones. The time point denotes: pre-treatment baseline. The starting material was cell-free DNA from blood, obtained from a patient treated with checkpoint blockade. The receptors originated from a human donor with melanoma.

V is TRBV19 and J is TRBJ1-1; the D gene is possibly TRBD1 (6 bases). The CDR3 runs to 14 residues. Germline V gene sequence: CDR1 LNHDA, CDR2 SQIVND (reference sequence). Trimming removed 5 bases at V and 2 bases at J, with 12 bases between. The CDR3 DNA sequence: TGTGCCAGTAGTTGGGACAAAAAAAACACTGAAGCTTTCTTT. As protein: CASSWDKKNTEAFF.

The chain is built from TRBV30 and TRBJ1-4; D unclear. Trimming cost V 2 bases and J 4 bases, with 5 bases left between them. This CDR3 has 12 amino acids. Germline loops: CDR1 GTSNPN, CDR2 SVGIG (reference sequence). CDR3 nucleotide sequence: TGTGCCTGGAGTTTGAATAATGAAAAACTGTTTTTT. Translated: CAWSLNNEKLFF.

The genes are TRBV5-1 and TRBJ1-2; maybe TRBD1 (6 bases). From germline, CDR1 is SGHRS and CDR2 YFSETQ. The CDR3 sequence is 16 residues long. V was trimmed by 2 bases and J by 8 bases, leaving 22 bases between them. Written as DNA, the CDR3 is TGCGCCAGCAGCTTTGGGGAAGCAGGGGCAAGGTACGGCTACACCTTC. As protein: CASSFGEAGARYGYTF.

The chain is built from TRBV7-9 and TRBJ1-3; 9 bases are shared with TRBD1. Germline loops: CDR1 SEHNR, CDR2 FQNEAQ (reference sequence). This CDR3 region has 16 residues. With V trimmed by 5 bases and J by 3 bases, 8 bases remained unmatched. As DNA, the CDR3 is TGTGCCAGCAGCGTAGAACAGGGGGCGGATGGAAACACCATATATTTT. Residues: CASSVEQGADGNTIYF.

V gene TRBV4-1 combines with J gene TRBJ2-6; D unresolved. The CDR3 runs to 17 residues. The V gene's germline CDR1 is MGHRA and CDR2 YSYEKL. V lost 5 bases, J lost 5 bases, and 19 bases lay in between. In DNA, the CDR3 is TGCGCCAGCAGCTCAATGAAACCACAAAGTCGGGCCAACGTCCTGACTTTC. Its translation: CASSSMKPQSRANVLTF.

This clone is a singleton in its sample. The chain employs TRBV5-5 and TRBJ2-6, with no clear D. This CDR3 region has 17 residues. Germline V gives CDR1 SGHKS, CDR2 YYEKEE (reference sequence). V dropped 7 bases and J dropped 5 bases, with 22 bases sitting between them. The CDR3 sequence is CASPTLVSQSRANVLTF. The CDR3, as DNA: TGTGCCAGCCCCACGCTTGTCTCACAAAGTCGGGCCAACGTCCTGACTTTC.

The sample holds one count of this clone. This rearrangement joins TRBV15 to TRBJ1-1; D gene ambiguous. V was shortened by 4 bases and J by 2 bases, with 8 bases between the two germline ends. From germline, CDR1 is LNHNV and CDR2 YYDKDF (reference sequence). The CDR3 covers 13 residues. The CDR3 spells CATSTGVNTEAFF. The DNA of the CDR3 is TGTGCCACCAGCACCGGGGTCAACACTGAAGCTTTCTTT.

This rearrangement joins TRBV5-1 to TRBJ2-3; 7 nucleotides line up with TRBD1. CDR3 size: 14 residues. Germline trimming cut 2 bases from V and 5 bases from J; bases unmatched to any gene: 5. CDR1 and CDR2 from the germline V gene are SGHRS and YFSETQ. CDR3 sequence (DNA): TGCGCCAGCAGCTTAGAGACAGGGAGAGATACGCAGTATTTT. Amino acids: CASSLETGRDTQYF.

The CDR3 DNA follows: TGTGCCAGCAGCTTGGTCTACGAGCAGTACTTC. Protein: CASSLVYEQYF. The gene calls are TRBV7-9 and TRBJ2-7; D is uncertain. In germline, CDR1 is SEHNR, CDR2 FQNEAQ (reference sequence). This CDR3 spans 11 amino acids. Between the trimmed V and J ends, which lost 3 bases and 3 bases, there was a span of 3 bases.

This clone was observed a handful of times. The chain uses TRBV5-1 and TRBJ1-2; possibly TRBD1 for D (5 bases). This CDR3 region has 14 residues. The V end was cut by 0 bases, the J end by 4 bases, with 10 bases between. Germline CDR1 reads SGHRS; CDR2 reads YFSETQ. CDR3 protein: CASSLGGYPYGYTF. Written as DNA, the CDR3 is TGCGCCAGCAGCTTGGGGGGGTACCCCTATGGCTACACCTTC.